A single sample is the source of the 16 T cell receptor beta chains below, sequenced in a study of blood T cell repertoires in COVID-19. The method was immunoSEQ multiplex PCR; TCRdb's version includes in-frame clones alone and lacks a portion of them. Counted here are 150,000 to 170,000 clones, around 90% occurring once; the ten biggest clones make up 0.5% to 0.6%. The sequenced sample was peripheral blood. Source of these receptors: a man in his fifties or sixties with acute or convalescent COVID-19.

The rearrangement joins TRBV10-3 to TRBJ2-1; 9 nucleotides align to TRBD1. The germline CDR1 and CDR2 sequences are ENHRY and SYGVKD. CDR3 size: 14 residues. V gave up 6 bases and J gave up 7 bases; unmatched junction bases: 7. The CDR3, as DNA: TGTGCCATCAGCCGGGACAGGGACGTGAATGAGCAGTTCTTC. This codes for CAISRDRDVNEQFF.

This sequence joins TRBV3-1 (or the pseudogene TRBV3-2) and TRBJ2-3; TRBD2 agrees at 8 bases. This CDR3 is 18 amino acids long. V shed 0 bases, J shed 2 bases, and the junction held 10 bases outside the gene matches. The V gene's germline CDR1 is LGHDT and CDR2 YNNKEL (reference sequence). This chain's CDR3 is CASSQEITGGRHTDTQYF. Here the CDR3 DNA reads TGTGCCAGCAGCCAAGAAATAACGGGGGGGCGACACACAGATACGCAGTATTTT.

The rearrangement links TRBV4-2 to TRBJ2-2; 9 nucleotides agree with TRBD1. CDR3 length: 16 amino acids. Germline assignment: CDR1 LGHNA and CDR2 YNFKEQ. With 3 bases clipped from V and 4 bases from J, the junction kept 6 bases outside the gene matches. The CDR3 sequence: CASSQGQGTVTGELFF. DNA for the CDR3: TGTGCCAGCAGCCAGGGACAGGGTACAGTCACCGGGGAGCTGTTTTTT.

The rearrangement links TRBV7-6 to TRBJ2-2; 8 bases fit TRBD1. This CDR3 region has 15 residues. V shed 2 bases and J 7 bases; nucleotides not matched to a gene: 6. The germline V gene encodes CDR1 SGHVS and CDR2 FNYEAQ. The CDR3 protein is CASSLRQGTGGELFF. CDR3 bases: TGTGCCAGCAGCTTAAGACAGGGGACTGGCGGGGAGCTGTTTTTT. Variable domain in full (rest from reference TRBV7-6 and TRBJ2-2): GAGVSQSPRYKVTKRGQDVALRCDPISGHVSLYWYRQALGQGPEFLTYFNYEAQQDKSGLPNDRFSAERPEGSISTLTIQRTEQRDSAMYRCASSLRQGTGGELFFGEGSRLTVL.

V is TRBV6-5 and J is TRBJ1-6; no definite D call. Deletions cut 2 bases from V and 7 bases from J, with 9 bases between. CDR1 and CDR2 from the germline V gene are MNHEY and SVGAGI. The CDR3 loop spans 14 amino acids. The CDR3 loop reads CASSYNSLNSPLHF. In nucleotides, the CDR3 is TGTGCCAGCAGTTACAACAGTCTAAATTCACCCCTCCACTTT.

The chain uses TRBV25-1 and TRBJ1-2; D is uncertain. Germline V gene data show CDR1 as MGHDK and CDR2 as SYGVNS. Trimming pared 3 bases from V and 7 bases from J, leaving 18 bases between. The CDR3 is made up of 15 amino acids. CDR3: CASSDDKRRLSGYTF. CDR3 sequence (DNA): TGTGCCAGCAGTGACGATAAGAGGCGCTTGAGTGGCTACACCTTC.

The J gene is TRBJ1-1, the V gene TRBV14; unclear D gene. This CDR3 comprises 13 residues. Trimming shortened V by 0 bases and J by 3 bases, and 5 bases separated the two germline ends. Germline CDR1 and CDR2: SGHDN and FVKESK. CDR3 in amino acids: CASSQDRYTEAFF. CDR3 sequence (DNA): TGTGCCAGCAGCCAAGACAGATACACTGAAGCTTTCTTT. Combining the CDR3 with reference TRBV14 and TRBJ1-1 gives the whole variable domain EAGVTQFPSHSVIEKGQTVTLRCDPISGHDNLYWYRRVMGKEIKFLLHFVKESKQDESGMPNNRFLAERTGGTYSTLKVQPAELEDSGVYFCASSQDRYTEAFFGQGTRLTVV.

The V call is TRBV7-2, the J call TRBJ2-1; TRBD2 might be the D (6 bases). V was trimmed by 3 bases and J by 0 bases, leaving 9 bases between them. The germline CDR1 and CDR2 sequences are SGHTA and FQGNSA. This CDR3 is 15 amino acids long. Here the CDR3 reads CASSLTSRSYNEQFF. The CDR3 region has the DNA TGTGCCAGCAGCTTGACTAGTCGCTCCTACAATGAGCAGTTCTTC. Full variable domain (rest looked up from reference TRBV7-2 and TRBJ2-1): GAGVSQSPSNKVTEKGKDVELRCDPISGHTALYWYRQSLGQGLEFLIYFQGNSAPDKSGLPSDRFSAERTGGSVSTLTIQRTQQEDSAVYLCASSLTSRSYNEQFFGPGTRLTVL.

V gene TRBV28 combines with J gene TRBJ1-1; TRBD1 aligns across 7 bases. Germline CDR1 MDHEN, CDR2 SYDVKM. V gave up 2 bases and J gave up 3 bases; unmatched junction bases: 3. This CDR3 spans 14 amino acids. This CDR3 reads CASSLKGAHTEAFF. DNA for the CDR3: TGTGCCAGCAGTTTAAAGGGGGCACACACTGAAGCTTTCTTT.

This chain uses TRBV19 with TRBJ1-1; D is possibly TRBD1 (5 bases). Germline V lookup: CDR1 LNHDA, CDR2 SQIVND (reference sequence). Between the trimmed V and J ends, which lost 6 bases and 7 bases, there was a span of 12 bases. The length of the CDR3 is 12 residues. The CDR3 sequence is CASRAHRNEAFF. The DNA for the CDR3 is TGTGCCAGTAGGGCCCACAGGAATGAAGCTTTCTTT.

The gene calls are TRBV4-2 and TRBJ2-2; no reliable D call. V was cut by 0 bases and J by 0 bases, with 11 bases left in between. The length of the CDR3 is 17 residues. Germline CDR1 reads LGHNA; CDR2 reads YNFKEQ. In nucleotides, the CDR3 is TGTGCCAGCAGCCAAGATTATCGCGGATCGAACACCGGGGAGCTGTTTTTT. Translating gives CASSQDYRGSNTGELFF.

This rearrangement joins TRBV7-9 to TRBJ1-2; tentatively, D is TRBD1 (6 bases). Looked up from germline, CDR1 is SEHNR and CDR2 is FQNEAQ (reference sequence). Trimming cost V 5 bases and J 5 bases, with 12 bases left between them. CDR3 length: 13 residues. CDR3 DNA sequence: TGTGCCAGCAGCCCAACAGGGCGGTATGGCTACACCTTC. This sequence encodes CASSPTGRYGYTF.

The chain couples TRBV4-2 to TRBJ2-1, with 10 nucleotides matching TRBD2. V lost 1 base to trimming and J lost 5 bases; unmatched junction nucleotides: 5. Germline CDR1 is LGHNA and CDR2 is YNFKEQ. CDR3 length: 16 residues. Here the CDR3 DNA reads TGTGCCAGCAGCCAAGTTCGAAGCGGGAGGGACAATGAGCAGTTCTTC. It encodes CASSQVRSGRDNEQFF.

The chain carries TRBV14 and TRBJ2-4; 8 bases line up with TRBD2. CDR1 is SGHDN, CDR2 FVKESK, per germline. The CDR3 extends over 14 amino acids. V was pared by 4 bases and J by 4 bases, with 3 bases of the junction left unmatched. This chain's CDR3 is CASSPSSGKNIQYF. The DNA of the CDR3 is TGTGCCAGCAGCCCATCTAGCGGGAAAAACATTCAGTACTTC.

This clone was observed once. The chain has TRBV19 and TRBJ2-2; the D gene is possibly TRBD2 (7 bases). V lost 1 base, J lost 0 bases, and 12 bases lay in between. CDR3 length: 17 amino acids. CDR1 is LNHDA, CDR2 SQIVND, per germline (reference sequence). The chain's CDR3 is CASSIGSGGPNTGELFF. The CDR3 DNA is TGTGCCAGTAGTATAGGCTCGGGGGGCCCGAACACCGGGGAGCTGTTTTTT. Based on the CDR3 plus reference TRBV19 and TRBJ2-2, the full variable domain is DGGITQSPKYLFRKEGQNVTLSCEQNLNHDAMYWYRQDPGQGLRLIYYSQIVNDFQKGDIAEGYSVSREKKESFPLTVTSAQKNPTAFYLCASSIGSGGPNTGELFFGEGSRLTVL.

This clone has only one observation. CDR3 nucleotides: TGTGCCAGCAGCCGCGCGACGAAACAGGGAAACTCCTATAATTCACCCCTCCACTTT. As protein: CASSRATKQGNSYNSPLHF. V and J are TRBV11-2 and TRBJ1-6; D might be TRBD1 (6 bases). Trimming cost V 5 bases and J 0 bases, with 20 bases left between them. Germline V lookup: CDR1 SGHAT, CDR2 FQNNGV. This CDR3 is 19 amino acids long.